This record looks at one TCR beta chain sequence and its context. This specimen comes from a study of blood T cell repertoires in COVID-19. Study-wide context: T cells, B-cell-depleted T cells, or PBMCs supplied cDNA or gDNA.

The germline CDR1 and CDR2 sequences are SGHAT and FQNNGV. CDR3 length: 14 amino acids. Trimming took 5 bases from V and 6 from J; bases not matched to a gene: 9. This table comes from immunoSEQ multiplex PCR, and its TCRdb copy is limited to in-frame clones, with some not included. The sample contains fewer than 300,000 clones, about 85% of which appear only once. The chain is built from TRBV11-2 and TRBJ1-1; 7 bases are shared with TRBD1. The sequenced sample consisted of PBMCs or T cells enriched from blood (not recorded which). This clonotype was sampled from a woman aged 50 to 65 who had recovered from COVID-19. DNA for the CDR3: TGTGCCAGCAGCCACCGGACAGGATCGTCTGAAGCTTTCTTT. It yields the protein CASSHRTGSSEAFF.